These 24 T cell receptor beta chains were all obtained from the same sample, sequenced in a study of blood T cell repertoires in COVID-19. Method: immunoSEQ multiplex PCR; TCRdb's copy keeps in-frame clones and lacks some. The table includes more than 110,000 clones, roughly 89% detected once. Sequencing input: PBMCs or T cells enriched from blood (not recorded which). The receptors originated from a man aged 45 to 65 who had recovered from COVID-19.

This sequence joins TRBV5-1 and TRBJ2-6; a weak D match, TRBD2 (5 bases). Trimming cost V 4 bases and J 1 base, with 15 bases left between them. Germline assignment: CDR1 SGHRS and CDR2 YFSETQ. This CDR3 has 17 residues. CDR3 DNA sequence: TGCGCCAGCAGCGTCCCCCAAACGGGGTCTGGGGCCAACGTCCTGACTTTC. This translates into CASSVPQTGSGANVLTF.

V gene TRBV5-1 combines with J gene TRBJ2-7; 7 nucleotides align to TRBD2. The length of the CDR3 is 15 residues. Per germline, CDR1 SGHRS and CDR2 YFSETQ. V was clipped by 7 bases and J by 6 bases; unmatched bases: 16. CDR3 residues: CASHTSRGEGREQYF. In DNA form, the CDR3 reads TGCGCCAGCCATACTTCTCGGGGGGAGGGACGCGAGCAGTACTTC.

J is TRBJ2-1 and V is TRBV6-5; D call uncertain. CDR3 length: 12 amino acids. Germline V gene lookup returns CDR1 MNHEY and CDR2 SVGAGI. V lost 6 bases, J lost 8 bases, and 11 bases lay in between. The CDR3 reads CASSGDIYEQFF. CDR3 bases: TGTGCCAGCAGCGGCGACATCTATGAGCAGTTCTTC.

The chain uses TRBV2 and TRBJ1-6, with a possible D match to TRBD1 (6 bases). The germline gives CDR1 SNHLY, CDR2 FYNNEI. The CDR3 has 14 amino acids. V gave up 6 bases and J gave up 7 bases, with 13 bases separating them. The CDR3, as DNA: TGTGCCAGCAGGAACGGACAGAGCAATTCACCCCTCCACTTT. It translates to CASRNGQSNSPLHF. Complete variable domain (other parts from reference TRBV2 and TRBJ1-6): EPEVTQTPSHQVTQMGQEVILRCVPISNHLYFYWYRQILGQKVEFLVSFYNNEISEKSEIFDDQFSVERPDGSNFTLKIRSTKLEDSAMYFCASRNGQSNSPLHFGNGTRLTVT.

The rearrangement links TRBV4-3 to TRBJ2-5; 12 positions agree with TRBD2. The CDR3 length is 17 residues. V lost 3 bases to trimming and J lost 5 bases; unmatched junction nucleotides: 10. In germline, CDR1 is LGHNA, CDR2 YSLEER. The CDR3 region is CASSQGLTSGSGETQYF. DNA for the CDR3: TGCGCCAGCAGCCAGGGCCTGACTAGCGGGAGTGGGGAGACCCAGTACTTC.

As to this clone: At one end the junction does not follow the germline gene, possibly because of a read error. This chain connects TRBV19 to TRBJ1-6, with 7 bases matching TRBD1. The CDR3 is 12 amino acids. From germline, CDR1 is LNHDA and CDR2 SQIVND (reference sequence). DNA for the CDR3: TGTGCCAGTAGTATCCGGGACAGTAAAATATACTTT. This codes for CASSIRDSKIYF. Full variable domain (remainder filled in from reference TRBV19 and TRBJ1-6): DGGITQSPKYLFRKEGQNVTLSCEQNLNHDAMYWYRQDPGQGLRLIYYSQIVNDFQKGDIAEGYSVSREKKESFPLTVTSAQKNPTAFYLCASSIRDSKIYFGNGTRLTVT.

J is TRBJ1-1 and V is TRBV7-2; 7 nucleotides agree with TRBD1. After removal of 7 bases from V and 0 bases from J, the junction contained 14 bases not matched to a gene. Per the germline V gene, CDR1 is SGHTA and CDR2 is FQGNSA. The CDR3 runs 17 residues. CDR3 protein: CASTPMGRGYMNTEAFF. In DNA form, the CDR3 reads TGTGCCAGCACCCCTATGGGCAGGGGGTACATGAACACTGAAGCTTTCTTT.

Here the CDR3 reads CASSQPGSGTDTQYF. The CDR3 DNA reads as TGTGCCAGCAGCCAACCGGGGAGCGGCACAGATACGCAGTATTTT. V is TRBV5-4 and J is TRBJ2-3, with D perhaps TRBD2 (5 bases). The germline CDR1 and CDR2 sequences are SGHNT and YYREEE (reference sequence). The ends were cut back, 4 bases at V and 1 base at J, with 13 bases in the middle. The CDR3 runs 15 residues.

This clone was picked up one time. The rearrangement links TRBV19 to TRBJ1-2, with D unresolved. Germline assignment: CDR1 LNHDA and CDR2 SQIVND (reference sequence). This CDR3 comprises 16 residues. The ends were cut back, 2 bases at V and 4 bases at J, with 17 bases in the middle. The CDR3, as DNA: TGTGCCAGTAGTATAAGTTCGGCAGGATTTTCCTATGGCTACACCTTC. It codes for CASSISSAGFSYGYTF.

The chain couples TRBV11-2 to TRBJ2-7, with 7 bases identical to TRBD1. The V gene's germline CDR1 is SGHAT and CDR2 FQNNGV. This CDR3 comprises 14 residues. Trimming at V came to 3 bases and at J to 1 base, leaving 3 bases not matched to a gene. DNA of the CDR3: TGTGCCAGCAGCTTGGGACAGTATTCCTACGAGCAGTACTTC. This gives the protein CASSLGQYSYEQYF.

V and J are TRBV3-1 (or the pseudogene TRBV3-2) and TRBJ2-3; 7 positions agree with TRBD1. The germline gives CDR1 LGHDT, CDR2 YNNKEL (reference sequence). The CDR3 consists of 16 residues. V lost 4 bases, J lost 1 base, and 8 bases stayed unmatched. This CDR3 is CASSPTGAGGTDTQYF. The CDR3 bases are TGTGCCAGCAGCCCAACAGGGGCAGGAGGCACAGATACGCAGTATTTT.

The rearrangement links TRBV5-4 to TRBJ2-5, with D possibly matching TRBD2 (7 bases). The germline V gene encodes CDR1 SGHNT and CDR2 YYREEE (reference sequence). The CDR3 has 14 residues. Trimming stripped 4 bases from V and 4 bases from J, with 14 bases between. The CDR3 here is CASSGGADRETQYF. In DNA form, the CDR3 reads TGTGCCAGCAGCGGGGGGGCGGATCGAGAGACCCAGTACTTC. The variable domain in full, completed from reference TRBV5-4 and TRBJ2-5, reads ETGVTQSPTHLIKTRGQQVTLRCSSQSGHNTVSWYQQALGQGPQFIFQYYREEENGRGNFPPRFSGLQFPNYSSELNVNALELDDSALYLCASSGGADRETQYFGPGTRLLVL.

The V call is TRBV4-3, the J call TRBJ2-7, with no clear D. V was trimmed by 0 bases and J by 3 bases, leaving 9 bases between them. Per germline, CDR1 LGHNA and CDR2 YSLEER. The CDR3 runs to 14 residues. CDR3 sequence (DNA): TGCGCCAGCAGCCAAGATATAACAGACTACGAGCAGTACTTC. The encoded protein is CASSQDITDYEQYF.

The chain couples TRBV2 to TRBJ2-3; 10 bases line up with TRBD2. The V gene end was trimmed by 3 bases and the J gene end by 6 bases; junction bases not matched to a gene: 6. Germline CDR1 reads SNHLY; CDR2 reads FYNNEI. The CDR3 is 15 amino acids. The CDR3 nucleotides read TGTGCCAGCAGTGATAAAGCGGGAGGGGGGGATACGCAGTATTTT. Translation gives CASSDKAGGGDTQYF.

This chain links TRBV6-4 with TRBJ1-1, with 7 bases aligning to TRBD1. V was clipped by 6 bases and J by 1 base; unmatched bases: 2. From germline, CDR1 is MRHNA and CDR2 SNTAGT. The CDR3 sequence is 13 residues long. CDR3 coding DNA: TGTGCCAGCAGAGGGGGCGCGAACACTGAAGCTTTCTTT. Translated: CASRGGANTEAFF.

In this sample, this clone turned up once. The chain couples TRBV19 to TRBJ1-1; maybe TRBD1 (5 bases). CDR1 LNHDA and CDR2 SQIVND come from the germline V gene (reference sequence). This CDR3 has 15 residues. V lost 4 bases and J lost 1, with 13 bases in between. CDR3 nucleotides: TGTGCCAGTAGTACCCGGCAGGGCCCGAACACTGAAGCTTTCTTT. This translates into CASSTRQGPNTEAFF.

This clone was detected only once. The chain recombines TRBV6-5 with TRBJ1-2, with TRBD1 matching 7 bases. The germline V gene encodes CDR1 MNHEY and CDR2 SVGAGI. This CDR3 is built from 13 residues. V was pared by 7 bases and J by 4 bases, with 6 bases of the junction left unmatched. In DNA form, the CDR3 reads TGTGCCAGCAATGCTGACAGGGTCTATGGCTACACCTTC. Translated, it gives CASNADRVYGYTF.

This sequence joins TRBV20-1 and TRBJ2-3; weak D call: TRBD2 (5 bases). Germline values: CDR1 DFQATT, CDR2 SNEGSKA (reference sequence). The CDR3 totals 12 residues. V lost 3 bases and J 8 bases, leaving 12 bases between the germline ends. DNA of the CDR3: TGCAGTGCTAGTGGATTGGGAGCTACGCAGTATTTT. Translating it yields CSASGLGATQYF.

The J gene is TRBJ2-1, the V gene TRBV3-1 (or the pseudogene TRBV3-2); 11 bases match TRBD1. Trimming removed 0 bases from V and 8 bases from J; junction bases left unmatched: 18. The germline V gene encodes CDR1 LGHDT and CDR2 YNNKEL (reference sequence). This CDR3 has 20 residues. CDR3 amino acids: CASSQDPIPRDRGKVDEQFF. The CDR3 nucleotides are TGTGCCAGCAGCCAAGATCCTATACCTCGGGACAGGGGGAAGGTGGATGAGCAGTTCTTC.

CDR3 protein: CASTEDPGIGYTF. The CDR3 nucleotides are TGTGCCAGTACGGAGGACCCCGGAATCGGCTACACCTTC. V is TRBV19 and J is TRBJ1-2; D is unresolved. The germline gives CDR1 LNHDA, CDR2 SQIVND (reference sequence). The CDR3 consists of 13 residues. Trimming stripped 7 bases from V and 8 bases from J, with 17 bases between.

This clone was detected only once. The V call is TRBV19, the J call TRBJ1-5; 9 nucleotides line up with TRBD1. J lost 6 bases, V lost 5 bases, and 11 bases had no gene match. This CDR3 is 16 amino acids long. Germline V gene lookup returns CDR1 LNHDA and CDR2 SQIVND (reference sequence). The CDR3 DNA follows: TGTGCCAGTAGTGCACAGGGGGCATTAGCGGGTCAGCCCCAGCATTTT. It specifies CASSAQGALAGQPQHF.

V is TRBV19 and J is TRBJ2-1, with D possibly matching TRBD2 (5 bases). This CDR3 has 15 amino acids. V was cut by 6 bases and J by 4 bases, with 16 bases left in between. Germline V lookup: CDR1 LNHDA, CDR2 SQIVND (reference sequence). DNA of the CDR3: TGTGCCAGTAGCTCGGACTCCTCGGTTTACAATGAGCAGTTCTTC. This gives the protein CASSSDSSVYNEQFF.

V usage is TRBV28 and J usage is TRBJ2-1; 9 bases align to TRBD2. The CDR3 covers 15 residues. Germline CDR1 is MDHEN and CDR2 is SYDVKM. V shed 4 bases and J 0 bases; nucleotides not matched to a gene: 1. In nucleotides, the CDR3 is TGTGCCAGCAGTTATAGCGGGAGCTCCTACAATGAGCAGTTCTTC. It codes for CASSYSGSSYNEQFF.

The chain has TRBV7-2 and TRBJ2-2; 8 bases agree with TRBD1. Germline trimming cut 4 bases from V and 3 bases from J; bases unmatched to any gene: 7. CDR3 length: 16 residues. The germline gives CDR1 SGHTA, CDR2 FQGNSA. The CDR3 sequence is CASSSYRGFDTGELFF. In DNA, the CDR3 is TGTGCCAGCAGCTCGTACAGGGGGTTCGACACCGGGGAGCTGTTTTTT.